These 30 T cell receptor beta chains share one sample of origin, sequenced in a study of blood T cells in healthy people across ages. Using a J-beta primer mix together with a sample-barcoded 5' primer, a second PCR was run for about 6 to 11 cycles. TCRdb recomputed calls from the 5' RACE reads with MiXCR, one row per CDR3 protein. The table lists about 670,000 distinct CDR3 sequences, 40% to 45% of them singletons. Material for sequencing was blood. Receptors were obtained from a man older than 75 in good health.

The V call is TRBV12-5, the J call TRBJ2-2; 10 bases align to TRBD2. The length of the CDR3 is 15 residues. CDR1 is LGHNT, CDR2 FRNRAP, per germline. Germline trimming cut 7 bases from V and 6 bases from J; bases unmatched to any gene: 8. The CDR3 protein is CASAPGTSDSGELFF. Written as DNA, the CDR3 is TGTGCTAGTGCTCCCGGGACTAGCGATTCCGGGGAGCTGTTTTTT.

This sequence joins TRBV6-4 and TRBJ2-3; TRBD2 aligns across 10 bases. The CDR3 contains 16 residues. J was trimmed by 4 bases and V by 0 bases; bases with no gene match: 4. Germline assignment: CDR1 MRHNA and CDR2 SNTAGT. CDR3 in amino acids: CASSDSLAGGPDTQYF. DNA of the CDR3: TGTGCCAGCAGTGACTCCTTAGCGGGAGGCCCAGATACGCAGTATTTT.

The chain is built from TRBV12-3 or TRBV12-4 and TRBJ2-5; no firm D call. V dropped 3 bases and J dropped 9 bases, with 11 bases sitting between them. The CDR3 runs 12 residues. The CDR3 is CASSFSGLAQYF. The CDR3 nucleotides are TGTGCCAGCAGTTTTTCTGGTTTGGCCCAGTACTTC.

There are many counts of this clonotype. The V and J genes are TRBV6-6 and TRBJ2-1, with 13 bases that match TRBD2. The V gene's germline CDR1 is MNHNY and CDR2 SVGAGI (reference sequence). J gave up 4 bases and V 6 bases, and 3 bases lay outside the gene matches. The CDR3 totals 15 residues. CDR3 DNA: TGTGCCAGCAGAGAACTAGCGGGAGGGTACAATGAGCAGTTCTTC. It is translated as CASRELAGGYNEQFF.

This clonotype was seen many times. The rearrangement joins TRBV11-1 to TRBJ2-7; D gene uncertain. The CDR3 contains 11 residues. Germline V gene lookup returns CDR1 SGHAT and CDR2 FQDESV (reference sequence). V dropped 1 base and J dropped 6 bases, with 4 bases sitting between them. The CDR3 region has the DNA TGTGCCAGCAGCTTAGTTGTCGAGCAGTACTTC. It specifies CASSLVVEQYF. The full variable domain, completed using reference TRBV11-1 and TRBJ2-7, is EAEVAQSPRYKITEKSQAVAFWCDPISGHATLYWYRQILGQGPELLVQFQDESVVDDSQLPKDRFSAERLKGVDSTLKIQPAELGDSAMYLCASSLVVEQYFGPGTRLTVT.

CDR3 sequence: CASSQVRGKAGYTF. Written as DNA, the CDR3 is TGCGCCAGCAGCCAAGTCCGGGGGAAGGCTGGCTACACCTTC. The V and J genes are TRBV4-3 and TRBJ1-2, with D possibly matching TRBD1 (5 bases). V was pared by 1 base and J by 7 bases, with 13 bases between. This CDR3 has 14 amino acids. Germline values: CDR1 LGHNA, CDR2 YSLEER.

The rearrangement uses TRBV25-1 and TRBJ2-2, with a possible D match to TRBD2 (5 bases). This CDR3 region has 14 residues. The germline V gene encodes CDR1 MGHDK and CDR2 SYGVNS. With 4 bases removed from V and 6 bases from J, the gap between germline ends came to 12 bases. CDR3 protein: CASSVEGRAGELFF. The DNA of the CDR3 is TGTGCCAGCAGTGTCGAAGGGCGGGCCGGGGAGCTGTTTTTT.

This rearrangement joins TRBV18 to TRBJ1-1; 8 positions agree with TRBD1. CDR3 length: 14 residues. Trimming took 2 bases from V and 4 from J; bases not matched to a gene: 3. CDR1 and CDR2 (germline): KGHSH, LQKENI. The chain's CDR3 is CASSPSTGGTEAFF. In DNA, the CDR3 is TGTGCCAGCTCACCATCAACAGGGGGCACTGAAGCTTTCTTT.

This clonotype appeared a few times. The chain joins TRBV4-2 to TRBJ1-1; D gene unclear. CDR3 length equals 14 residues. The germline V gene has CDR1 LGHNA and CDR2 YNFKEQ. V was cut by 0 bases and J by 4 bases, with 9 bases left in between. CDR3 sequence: CASSQDRHLTEAFF. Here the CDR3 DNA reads TGTGCCAGCAGCCAAGATAGACACCTCACTGAAGCTTTCTTT.

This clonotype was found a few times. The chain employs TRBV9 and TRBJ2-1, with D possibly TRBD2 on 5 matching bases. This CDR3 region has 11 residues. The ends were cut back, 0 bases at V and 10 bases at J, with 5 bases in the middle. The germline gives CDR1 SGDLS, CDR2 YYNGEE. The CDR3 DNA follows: TGTGCCAGCAGCGTAGAGCGGGAGCAGTTCTTC. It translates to CASSVEREQFF.

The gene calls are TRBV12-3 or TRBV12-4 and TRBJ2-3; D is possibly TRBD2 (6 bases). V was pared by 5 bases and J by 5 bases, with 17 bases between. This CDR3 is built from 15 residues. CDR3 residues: CASSRGRVGGDTQYF. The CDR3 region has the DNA TGTGCCAGCAGTCGTGGAAGAGTGGGAGGAGATACGCAGTATTTT.

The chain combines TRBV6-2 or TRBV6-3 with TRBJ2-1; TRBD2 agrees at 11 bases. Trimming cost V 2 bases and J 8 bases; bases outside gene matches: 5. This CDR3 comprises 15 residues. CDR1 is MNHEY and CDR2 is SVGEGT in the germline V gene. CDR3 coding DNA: TGTGCCAGCAGTTACCCGGCTAGCGGGGGGTATGAGCAGTTCTTC. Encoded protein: CASSYPASGGYEQFF.

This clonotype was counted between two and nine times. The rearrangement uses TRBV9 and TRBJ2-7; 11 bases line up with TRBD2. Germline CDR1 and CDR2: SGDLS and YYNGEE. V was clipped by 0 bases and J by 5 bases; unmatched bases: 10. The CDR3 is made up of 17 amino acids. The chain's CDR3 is CASSVELAGGPNNEQYF. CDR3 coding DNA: TGTGCCAGCAGCGTAGAGTTAGCGGGAGGGCCAAACAACGAGCAGTACTTC.

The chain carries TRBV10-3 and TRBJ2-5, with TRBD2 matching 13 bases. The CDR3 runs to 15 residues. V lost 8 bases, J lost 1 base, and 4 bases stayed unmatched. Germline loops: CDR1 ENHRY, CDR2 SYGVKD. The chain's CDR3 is CAIAGLAGVQETQYF. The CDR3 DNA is TGTGCCATCGCTGGACTAGCGGGGGTCCAAGAGACCCAGTACTTC.

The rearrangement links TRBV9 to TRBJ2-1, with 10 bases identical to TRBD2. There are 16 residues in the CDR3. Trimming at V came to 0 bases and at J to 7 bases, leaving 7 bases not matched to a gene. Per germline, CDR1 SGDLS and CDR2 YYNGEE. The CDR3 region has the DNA TGTGCCAGCAGCGTAGCTCTAGCGGGAGAAAGGAATGAGCAGTTCTTC. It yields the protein CASSVALAGERNEQFF.

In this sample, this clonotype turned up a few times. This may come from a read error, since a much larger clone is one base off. CDR3 bases: TGTGCCAGCATCCTCGCCCCAGGGTCGAACACTGAAGCTTTCTTT. Amino acids: CASILAPGSNTEAFF. V gene TRBV5-5 combines with J gene TRBJ1-1, with D perhaps matching TRBD1 (5 bases). V shed 6 bases and J shed 1 base, with 16 bases lying between them. The germline V gene encodes CDR1 SGHKS and CDR2 YYEKEE (reference sequence). The CDR3 runs to 15 residues. Looking up the rest from reference TRBV5-5 and TRBJ1-1 gives the full variable domain: DAGVTQSPTHLIKTRGQQVTLRCSPISGHKSVSWYQQVLGQGPQFIFQYYEKEERGRGNFPDRFSARQFPNYSSELNVNALLLGDSALYLCASILAPGSNTEAFFGQGTRLTVV.

CDR3 nucleotide sequence: TGTGCCAGCAGTTCCCACAGGGGGCGCGGAGAGACCCAGTTCTTC. This encodes CASSSHRGRGETQFF. The gene calls are TRBV12-3 or TRBV12-4 and TRBJ2-1; 9 nucleotides line up with TRBD1. J was trimmed by 13 bases and V by 4 bases; bases with no gene match: 14. CDR3 length equals 15 residues.

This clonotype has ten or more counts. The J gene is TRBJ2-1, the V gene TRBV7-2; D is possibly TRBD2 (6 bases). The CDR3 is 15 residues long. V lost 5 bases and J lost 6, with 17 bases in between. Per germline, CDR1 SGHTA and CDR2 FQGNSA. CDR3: CASSQRGLMTNEQFF. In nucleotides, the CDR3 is TGTGCCAGCAGCCAGAGGGGACTGATGACCAATGAGCAGTTCTTC.

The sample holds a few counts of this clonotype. For the CDR3, the DNA is TGCAGTGCTTACAATAGCGGGGGGGGGAACAATGAGCAGTTCTTC. The encoded protein is CSAYNSGGGNNEQFF. The genes are TRBV20-1 and TRBJ2-1; 11 bases fit TRBD2. This CDR3 is built from 15 residues. V shed 5 bases, J shed 5 bases, and the junction held 8 bases outside the gene matches. The V gene's germline CDR1 is DFQATT and CDR2 SNEGSKA (reference sequence).

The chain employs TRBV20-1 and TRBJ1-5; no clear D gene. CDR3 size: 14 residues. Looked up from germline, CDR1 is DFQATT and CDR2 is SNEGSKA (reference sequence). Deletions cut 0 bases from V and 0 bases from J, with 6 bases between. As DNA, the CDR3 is TGCAGTGCTAGAGATATGGTTAGCAATCAGCCCCAGCATTTT. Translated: CSARDMVSNQPQHF.

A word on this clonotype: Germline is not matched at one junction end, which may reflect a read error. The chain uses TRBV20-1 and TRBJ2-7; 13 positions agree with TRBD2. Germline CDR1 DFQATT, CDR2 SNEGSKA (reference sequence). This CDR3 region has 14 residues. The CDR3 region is CSALTSGRAGERYF. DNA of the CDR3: TGCAGTGCGCTAACTAGCGGGAGGGCGGGGGAGCGGTACTTC.

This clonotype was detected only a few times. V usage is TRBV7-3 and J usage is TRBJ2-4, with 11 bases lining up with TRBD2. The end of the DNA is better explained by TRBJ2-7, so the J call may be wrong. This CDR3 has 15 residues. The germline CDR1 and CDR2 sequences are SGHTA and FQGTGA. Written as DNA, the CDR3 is TGTGCCAGCAGCTTTGACACTAGCGGGAGTAGCGAGCAGTACTTC. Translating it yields CASSFDTSGSSEQYF.

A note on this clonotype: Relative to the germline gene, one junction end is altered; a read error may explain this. The CDR3 reads CAGSLAGRTTYEQYF. The CDR3 DNA follows: TGTGCCGGCAGCTTAGCCGGGAGAACAACCTACGAGCAGTACTTC. This chain links TRBV7-2 with TRBJ2-7, with a tentative D call TRBD2 (6 bases). Germline CDR1 reads SGHTA; CDR2 reads FQGNSA. The CDR3 sequence is 15 residues long.

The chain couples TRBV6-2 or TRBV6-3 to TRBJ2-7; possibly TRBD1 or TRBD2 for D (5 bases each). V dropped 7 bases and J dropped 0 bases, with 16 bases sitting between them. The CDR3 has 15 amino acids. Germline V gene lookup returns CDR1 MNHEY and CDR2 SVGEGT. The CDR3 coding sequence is TGTGCCAGCACCCCACTGAGGGGTTACTCCTACGAGCAGTACTTC. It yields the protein CASTPLRGYSYEQYF.

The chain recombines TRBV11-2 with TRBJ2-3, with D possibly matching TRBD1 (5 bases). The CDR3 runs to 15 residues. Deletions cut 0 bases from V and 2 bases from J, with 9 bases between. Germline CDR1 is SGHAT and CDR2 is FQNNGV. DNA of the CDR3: TGTGCCAGCAGCTTAGACACAGGTTACACAGATACGCAGTATTTT. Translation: CASSLDTGYTDTQYF.

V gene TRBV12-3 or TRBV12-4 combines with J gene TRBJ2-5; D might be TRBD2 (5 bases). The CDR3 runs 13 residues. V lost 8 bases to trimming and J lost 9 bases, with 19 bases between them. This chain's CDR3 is CASGRGREDAQYF. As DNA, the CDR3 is TGTGCCAGCGGCAGAGGGAGAGAAGATGCCCAGTACTTC.

The CDR3 sequence: CASSPQSGQGYNEQFF. The CDR3 nucleotides are TGTGCCAGCTCACCACAGTCGGGACAGGGCTACAATGAGCAGTTCTTC. The rearrangement links TRBV18 to TRBJ2-1; 9 bases are shared with TRBD1. The germline gives CDR1 KGHSH, CDR2 LQKENI. J lost 3 bases, V lost 1 base, and 4 bases had no gene match. The CDR3 extends over 16 amino acids. Using reference TRBV18 and TRBJ2-1 for the parts outside the CDR3, the full variable domain is NAGVMQNPRHLVRRRGQEARLRCSPMKGHSHVYWYRQLPEEGLKFMVYLQKENIIDESGMPKERFSAEFPKEGPSILRIQQVVRGDSAAYFCASSPQSGQGYNEQFFGPGTRLTVL.

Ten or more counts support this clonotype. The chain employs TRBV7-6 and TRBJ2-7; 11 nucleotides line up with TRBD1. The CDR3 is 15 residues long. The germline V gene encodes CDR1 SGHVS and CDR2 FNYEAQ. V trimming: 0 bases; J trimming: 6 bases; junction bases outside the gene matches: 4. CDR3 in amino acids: CASSLARGTGGEQYF. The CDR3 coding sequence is TGTGCCAGCAGCTTAGCGCGAGGGACAGGGGGCGAGCAGTACTTC.

The CDR3 coding sequence is TGCAGTGCAGGGACACTTGGGGCTTTCTTT. Its protein product is CSAGTLGAFF. The V and J genes are TRBV20-1 and TRBJ1-1; tentative D call: TRBD1 (6 bases). Per germline, CDR1 DFQATT and CDR2 SNEGSKA (reference sequence). V shed 6 bases and J shed 11 bases, with 13 bases lying between them. The CDR3 is made up of 10 amino acids.

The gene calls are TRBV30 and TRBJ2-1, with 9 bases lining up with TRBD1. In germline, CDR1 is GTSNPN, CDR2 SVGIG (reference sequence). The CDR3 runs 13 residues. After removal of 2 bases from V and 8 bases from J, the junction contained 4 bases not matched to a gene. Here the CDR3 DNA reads TGTGCCTGGAGTCATACAGGGGGCGATGAGCAGTTCTTC. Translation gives CAWSHTGGDEQFF.